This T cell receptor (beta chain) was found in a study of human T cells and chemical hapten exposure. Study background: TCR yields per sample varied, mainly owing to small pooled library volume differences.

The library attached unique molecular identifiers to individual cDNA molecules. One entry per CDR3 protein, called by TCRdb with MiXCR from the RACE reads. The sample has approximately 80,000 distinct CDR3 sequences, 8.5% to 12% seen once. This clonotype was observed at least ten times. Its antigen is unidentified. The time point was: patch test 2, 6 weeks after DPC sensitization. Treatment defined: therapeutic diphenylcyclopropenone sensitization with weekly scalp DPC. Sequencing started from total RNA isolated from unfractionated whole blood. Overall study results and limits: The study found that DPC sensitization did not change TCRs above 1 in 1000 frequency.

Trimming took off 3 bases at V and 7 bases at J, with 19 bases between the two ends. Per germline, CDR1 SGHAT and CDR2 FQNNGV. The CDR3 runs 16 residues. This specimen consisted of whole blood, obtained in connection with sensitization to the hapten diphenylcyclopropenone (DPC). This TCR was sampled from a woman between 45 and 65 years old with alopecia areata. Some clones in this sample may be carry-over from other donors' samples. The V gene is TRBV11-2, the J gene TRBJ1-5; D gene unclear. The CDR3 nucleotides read TGTGCCAGCAGCTTGAGGGCCGGAGGCGGTGAACAGCCCCAGCATTTT. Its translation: CASSLRAGGGEQPQHF. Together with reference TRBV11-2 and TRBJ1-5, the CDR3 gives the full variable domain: EAGVAQSPRYKIIEKRQSVAFWCNPISGHATLYWYQQILGQGPKLLIQFQNNGVVDDSQLPKDRFSAERLKGVDSTLKIQPAKLEDSAVYLCASSLRAGGGEQPQHFGDGTRLSIL.